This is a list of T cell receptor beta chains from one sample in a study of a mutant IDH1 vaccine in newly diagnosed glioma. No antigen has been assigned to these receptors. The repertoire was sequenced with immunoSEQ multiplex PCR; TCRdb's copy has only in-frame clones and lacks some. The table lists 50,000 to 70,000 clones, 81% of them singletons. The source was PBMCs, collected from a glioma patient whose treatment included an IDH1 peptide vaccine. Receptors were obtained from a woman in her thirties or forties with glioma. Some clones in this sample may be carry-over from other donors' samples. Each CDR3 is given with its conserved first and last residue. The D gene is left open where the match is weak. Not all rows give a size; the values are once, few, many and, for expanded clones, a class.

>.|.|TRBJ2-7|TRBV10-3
CAISDGLDEQYF
TGTGCCATCAGTGATGGGCTGGACGAGCAGTACTTC
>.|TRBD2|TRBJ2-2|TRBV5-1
CASSHLTSGDGGELFF
TGCGCCAGCAGCCACTTGACTAGCGGGGATGGCGGGGAGCTGTTTTTT
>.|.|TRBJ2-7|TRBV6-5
CAPWVESSYEQYF
TGTGCCCCTTGGGTGGAGAGCTCCTACGAGCAGTACTTC
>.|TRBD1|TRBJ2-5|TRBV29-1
CSVITGALQETQYF
TGCAGCGTTATAACAGGGGCCCTACAAGAGACCCAGTACTTC
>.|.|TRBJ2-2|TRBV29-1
CSVCQGGVGELFF
TGCAGCGTTTGCCAGGGGGGTGTCGGGGAGCTGTTTTTT
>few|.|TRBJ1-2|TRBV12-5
CASGPKQGDGYTF
TGTGCTAGTGGACCAAAACAGGGTGATGGCTACACCTTC
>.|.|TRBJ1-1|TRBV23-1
CASSLGAFF
TGCGCCAGCAGTCTGGGAGCTTTCTTT
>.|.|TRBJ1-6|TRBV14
CASSPAWGSPLHF
TGTGCCAGCAGCCCCGCTTGGGGTTCACCCCTCCACTTT
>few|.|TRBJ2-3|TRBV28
CASTLGPGVGTQYF
TGTGCCAGCACCCTAGGCCCGGGCGTGGGTACGCAGTATTTT
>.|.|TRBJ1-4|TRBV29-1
CSAGGTLGSEKLFF
TGCAGCGCTGGAGGTACTTTGGGGAGTGAAAAACTGTTTTTT
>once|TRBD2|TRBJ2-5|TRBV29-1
CSVEGLAGGPGQTQYF
TGCAGCGTTGAAGGACTAGCGGGGGGGCCGGGACAGACCCAGTACTTC
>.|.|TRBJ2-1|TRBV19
CASSMVWNEQFF
TGTGCCAGTAGTATGGTATGGAATGAGCAGTTCTTC
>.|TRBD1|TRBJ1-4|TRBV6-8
CASSDRVAEKLFF
TGTGCCAGCAGTGACAGGGTTGCTGAAAAACTGTTTTTT
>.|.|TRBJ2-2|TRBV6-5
CASSYRPNTGELFF
TGTGCCAGCAGTTACCGACCGAACACCGGGGAGCTGTTTTTT
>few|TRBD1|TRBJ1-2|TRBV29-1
CSLRQGNYGYTF
TGCAGCCTTCGACAGGGCAACTATGGCTACACCTTC